This T cell receptor (beta chain) was found in a study of blood T cells in healthy people across ages. The CDR3 sequence is 12 residues long. V was pared by 0 bases and J by 3 bases, with 5 bases between. CDR1 and CDR2 from the germline V gene are DFQATT and SNEGSKA (reference sequence). Combining a sample-barcoded 5' primer with a J-beta primer mix, a second PCR ran for roughly 7 to 11 cycles. From the 5' RACE reads, TCRdb called clonotypes with MiXCR, one entry per CDR3 protein. The table lists about 1.8 million distinct CDR3 sequences, less than 50% of them singletons. The sequenced sample was blood. The chain joins TRBV20-1 to TRBJ1-2; no firm D call. The sequence was obtained from a woman in her forties in good health. CDR3 amino acids: CSARDYHYGYTF. Here the CDR3 DNA reads TGCAGTGCTAGAGACTACCACTATGGCTACACCTTC.